This T cell receptor (beta chain) was sequenced during a study of cytomegalovirus exposure and HLA in healthy donors. This clone was counted a few times. Losses at the gene ends were 6 bases for V and 0 bases for J; bases not matched to a gene: 4. From germline, CDR1 is MNHEY and CDR2 SVGAGI. This CDR3 is 14 amino acids long. PCR primers comprised 60 Vbeta and 13 Jbeta primers. Produced via immunoSEQ multiplex PCR; TCRdb's table is partial and in-frame only. Of around 100,000 clones in the sample, around 83% were seen once. The sequencing input was PBMCs. The chain combines TRBV6-5 with TRBJ1-2, with TRBD1 matching over 7 bases. The TCR comes from a man aged 25-45 years in good health and CMV-seronegative. The CDR3 is CASRRDSSNYGYTF. The CDR3, as DNA: TGTGCCAGCAGGCGGGACAGCTCTAACTATGGCTACACCTTC.